One sample yielded the 23 T cell receptor beta chains listed below, sequenced in a study of shared clonotypes between healthy human individuals. Using immunoSEQ multiplex PCR, the repertoire was profiled, and TCRdb retains in-frame clones only, with some absent. The sample records more than 900,000 clones, around 82% being singletons. Sequenced material: memory CD4+ T cells from PBMCs. Subset specified: CD45RA-negative fraction. The receptor source for this set is a man between 18 and 35 years old in good health. Some clones in this sample may be carry-over from other donors' samples.

The chain carries TRBV7-2 and TRBJ2-6; TRBD2 is a possible D gene (5 bases). The germline CDR1 and CDR2 sequences are SGHTA and FQGNSA. The CDR3 covers 15 residues. Trimming stripped 5 bases from V and 0 bases from J, with 8 bases between. The CDR3, as DNA: TGTGCCAGCAGCCAAGAGGGCTCTGGGGCCAACGTCCTGACTTTC. It codes for CASSQEGSGANVLTF.

V usage is TRBV12-5 and J usage is TRBJ1-5, with 7 bases that match TRBD1. Germline assignment: CDR1 LGHNT and CDR2 FRNRAP. With 2 bases clipped from V and 2 bases from J, the junction kept 9 bases outside the gene matches. CDR3 length equals 17 residues. The DNA of the CDR3 is TGTGCTAGTGGTTTGACGGCAGGGGGAGGCGGCAATCAGCCCCAGCATTTT. Translation gives CASGLTAGGGGNQPQHF.

CDR3 residues: CASSPTRQDTQYF. Here the CDR3 DNA reads TGTGCCAGCTCACCAACCAGGCAAGATACGCAGTATTTT. This chain links TRBV18 with TRBJ2-3; D gene unclear. V lost 2 bases and J 5 bases, leaving 8 bases between the germline ends. From germline, CDR1 is KGHSH and CDR2 LQKENI. The CDR3 is 13 amino acids.

The V call is TRBV9, the J call TRBJ2-2; perhaps D is TRBD1 or TRBD2 (6 bases each). This CDR3 comprises 16 residues. V was pared by 2 bases and J by 5 bases, with 16 bases between. The germline gives CDR1 SGDLS, CDR2 YYNGEE. The CDR3 nucleotides read TGTGCCAGCAGCGTTTTTCCCGAGGGGGGTACCGGGGAGCTGTTTTTT. Amino acids: CASSVFPEGGTGELFF.

This clone has only a few counts. V is TRBV29-1 and J is TRBJ1-5; 9 bases align to TRBD1. The V gene's germline CDR1 is SQVTM and CDR2 ANQGSEA. The CDR3 extends over 14 amino acids. V lost 6 bases, J lost 5 bases, and 8 bases stayed unmatched. CDR3 residues: CSVGGQGLDQPQHF. CDR3 coding DNA: TGCAGCGTCGGGGGACAGGGTCTAGATCAGCCCCAGCATTTT.

The genes are TRBV9 and TRBJ2-7; TRBD2 agrees at 9 bases. V trimming: 4 bases; J trimming: 4 bases; junction bases outside the gene matches: 12. Germline loops: CDR1 SGDLS, CDR2 YYNGEE. This CDR3 is 16 amino acids long. The CDR3 is CASSRLVGSGSYEQYF. CDR3 nucleotides: TGTGCCAGCAGCCGCTTAGTGGGTAGCGGGAGTTACGAGCAGTACTTC.

The chain uses TRBV5-1 and TRBJ2-2; possible D gene TRBD1, 6 bases. Germline V CDR1 and CDR2: SGHRS, YFSETQ. With 4 bases removed from V and 3 bases from J, the gap between germline ends came to 13 bases. The CDR3 consists of 15 residues. CDR3 region: CASSGRDIYTGELFF. CDR3 DNA sequence: TGCGCCAGCAGCGGCCGGGACATATACACCGGGGAGCTGTTTTTT.

The chain links TRBV5-1 to TRBJ2-1, with a possible D match to TRBD2 (6 bases). Germline V lookup: CDR1 SGHRS, CDR2 YFSETQ. The V and J ends lost 1 base and 2 bases respectively, with 13 bases between them. The CDR3 is 16 residues long. CDR3 residues: CASSLSASAAYNEQFF. The CDR3, as DNA: TGCGCCAGCAGCTTGTCAGCTAGCGCGGCCTACAATGAGCAGTTCTTC.

CDR3 sequence: CASSQTSGYLGKQFF. CDR3 nucleotides: TGTGCCAGCAGTCAGACTAGCGGGTACTTAGGGAAGCAGTTCTTC. The chain couples TRBV6-1 to TRBJ2-1; 10 bases map to TRBD2. V lost 5 bases to trimming and J lost 11 bases; unmatched junction nucleotides: 12. The CDR3 is 15 residues long. Germline V gene sequence: CDR1 MNHNS, CDR2 SASEGT.

Regarding this clone: A far larger clone lies a single base away; this is likely a read error. Other DNA sequences from this sample encode an identical CDR3 as well. The CDR3 sequence: CAWSVGAGGHYGYTF. The DNA of the CDR3 is TGTGCCTGGAGTGTAGGGGCAGGGGGCCACTATGGCTACACCTTT. The chain joins TRBV30 to TRBJ1-2, with 8 bases matching TRBD1. The CDR3 contains 15 residues. Germline CDR1 reads GTSNPN; CDR2 reads SVGIG (reference sequence). Full variable domain (outside the CDR3, taken from reference TRBV30 and TRBJ1-2): SQTIHQWPATLVQPVGSPLSLECTVEGTSNPNLYWYRQAAGRGLQLLFYSVGIGQISSEVPQNLSASRPQDRQFILSSKKLLLSDSGFYLCAWSVGAGGHYGYTFGSGTRLTVV.

V and J are TRBV7-9 and TRBJ1-1; D remains ambiguous. This CDR3 is 14 amino acids long. Trimming removed 7 bases from V and 1 base from J, with 13 bases in between. Germline CDR1 SEHNR, CDR2 FQNEAQ (reference sequence). CDR3 DNA: TGTGCCAGCACCTCTCGAGGACGGAACACTGAAGCTTTCTTT. This codes for CASTSRGRNTEAFF. The complete variable domain, with remaining parts taken from reference TRBV7-9 and TRBJ1-1, reads DTGVSQNPRHKITKRGQNVTFRCDPISEHNRLYWYRQTLGQGPEFLTYFQNEAQLEKSRLLSDRFSAERPKGSFSTLEIQRTEQGDSAMYLCASTSRGRNTEAFFGQGTRLTVV.

The chain employs TRBV5-1 and TRBJ2-3; no clear D. The CDR3 is 15 residues long. The V and J ends lost 0 bases and 5 bases respectively, with 13 bases between them. Germline CDR1 is SGHRS and CDR2 is YFSETQ. CDR3: CASSLVASSEDTQYF. The CDR3 DNA reads as TGCGCCAGCAGCTTGGTCGCCAGTTCTGAAGATACGCAGTATTTT.

This clone was observed a few times. A far larger clone is only one base removed, so a read error is likely. V usage is TRBV7-8 and J usage is TRBJ1-1; D is unresolved. The length of the CDR3 is 14 residues. CDR1 and CDR2 (germline): SGHVS, FQNEAQ. V was clipped by 4 bases and J by 6 bases, with 15 bases between them. The CDR3 DNA follows: TGTGCCAGCAGCTATTTCGGGGATTCGTCTGAAGCTTTCTTT. Encoded protein: CASSYFGDSSEAFF.

The genes are TRBV7-8 and TRBJ1-1; 12 positions agree with TRBD1. Germline V gene data show CDR1 as SGHVS and CDR2 as FQNEAQ. There are 20 residues in the CDR3. The ends lost 6 bases at V and 4 bases at J; junction bases unmatched: 21. CDR3 in amino acids: CASSRFFLTGTGGAGTEAFF. In DNA form, the CDR3 reads TGTGCCAGCAGTCGCTTTTTTTTGACTGGGACAGGGGGCGCGGGCACTGAAGCTTTCTTT. The full variable domain, rest sourced from reference TRBV7-8 and TRBJ1-1, is GAGVSQSPRYKVAKRGQDVALRCDPISGHVSLFWYQQALGQGPEFLTYFQNEAQLDKSGLPSDRFFAERPEGSVSTLKIQRTQQEDSAVYLCASSRFFLTGTGGAGTEAFFGQGTRLTVV.

The chain uses TRBV7-6 and TRBJ2-3; D is possibly TRBD1 or TRBD2 (6 bases each). The CDR3 covers 16 residues. Germline CDR1 is SGHVS and CDR2 is FNYEAQ. Trimming shortened V by 7 bases and J by 3 bases, and 20 bases separated the two germline ends. CDR3 region: CASTRGTQGRTDTQYF. The DNA for the CDR3 is TGTGCCAGCACCCGCGGGACGCAGGGGAGGACAGATACGCAGTATTTT.

The chain employs TRBV7-8 and TRBJ2-3; 10 bases match TRBD2. The CDR3 sequence is 16 residues long. Germline CDR1 and CDR2: SGHVS and FQNEAQ. Trimming removed 5 bases from V and 5 bases from J; junction bases left unmatched: 10. This CDR3 reads CASSTQAGGPGDTQYF. The DNA for the CDR3 is TGTGCCAGCAGCACCCAAGCGGGAGGGCCTGGAGATACGCAGTATTTT.

The genes are TRBV28 and TRBJ2-2; maybe TRBD2 (5 bases). The CDR3 is 14 residues long. Deletions cut 8 bases from V and 5 bases from J, with 15 bases between. Looked up from germline, CDR1 is MDHEN and CDR2 is SYDVKM. CDR3 nucleotide sequence: TGTGCCAGCTATCCGGGGAGCTTAACCGGGGAGCTGTTTTTT. Its protein product is CASYPGSLTGELFF.

The rearrangement uses TRBV10-3 and TRBJ1-1; D is possibly TRBD1 (5 bases). Trimming left V 7 bases short and J 1 base short, with 13 bases between. This CDR3 is 14 amino acids long. Germline V gene sequence: CDR1 ENHRY, CDR2 SYGVKD. The CDR3 DNA is TGTGCCATCAAGGCCCCGGGGCCGAACACTGAAGCTTTCTTT. Its translation is CAIKAPGPNTEAFF.

This clone occurred a few times. The chain employs TRBV14 and TRBJ2-3; D is perhaps TRBD1 (6 bases). Germline CDR1 reads SGHDN; CDR2 reads FVKESK. This CDR3 is built from 18 residues. V lost 2 bases and J lost 5, with 23 bases in between. CDR3 nucleotides: TGTGCCAGCAGCCAACGAACCCCCCAGGGGAAGGGGAAAGATACGCAGTATTTT. Protein sequence: CASSQRTPQGKGKDTQYF.

The V gene is TRBV4-2, the J gene TRBJ2-1; 10 bases match TRBD2. V was pared by 0 bases and J by 9 bases, with 8 bases of the junction left unmatched. The CDR3 length is 16 residues. Germline-derived CDR1 and CDR2 are LGHNA and YNFKEQ. DNA of the CDR3: TGTGCCAGCAGCCAAGAACCAGCGGGAGGGCATGCTGAGCAGTTCTTC. This codes for CASSQEPAGGHAEQFF.

This chain connects TRBV27 to TRBJ2-5; either TRBD1 or TRBD2 may supply D (5 bases each). Germline V lookup: CDR1 MNHEY, CDR2 SMNVEV (reference sequence). Trimming took off 2 bases at V and 2 bases at J, with 12 bases between the two ends. There are 15 residues in the CDR3. The CDR3 is CASSLAGAVQETQYF. CDR3 nucleotide sequence: TGTGCCAGCAGTTTAGCCGGGGCGGTTCAAGAGACCCAGTACTTC.

This clone was detected many times. This chain connects TRBV2 to TRBJ2-3; D possibly matches TRBD1 or TRBD2 (6 bases each). Germline CDR1 reads SNHLY; CDR2 reads FYNNEI. Trimming cost V 3 bases and J 2 bases, with 12 bases left between them. The CDR3 contains 15 residues. The CDR3 bases are TGTGCCAGCAGTGATGAGGGGGGCTTCACAGATACGCAGTATTTT. Translating gives CASSDEGGFTDTQYF.

The genes are TRBV5-1 and TRBJ2-1, with 8 bases matching TRBD1. After removal of 5 bases from V and 6 bases from J, the junction contained 10 bases not matched to a gene. Germline V CDR1 and CDR2: SGHRS, YFSETQ. The CDR3 loop spans 15 amino acids. This CDR3 reads CASSFRQGRGNEQFF. The CDR3 coding sequence is TGCGCCAGCAGTTTCCGACAGGGGCGGGGCAATGAGCAGTTCTTC.